This TCR beta chain was captured in a study of Graves' ophthalmopathy and Graves' hyperthyroidism. Study observations and caveats: Distinction of ophthalmopathy from stable hyperthyroidism by a 13-signature model reached roughly 88% sensitivity and 75% to 83% specificity. Detection in blood was also observed for most expanded thyroid clonotypes above 0.001 frequency.

Establishment of the diagnosis relied upon clinical symptoms, serum thyroxine, TRAb, thyroid ultrasound and orbital computed tomography. PBMCs were isolated from an approximately 10 ml sample of fresh peripheral blood. Concerning this clonotype: The antigen remains undetermined.

Amplified material comprised TCR beta CDR3 regions derived from RNA transcripts. Following a first-round RT-PCR that used HTBI primers, a second-round multiplex PCR was carried out. TCRdb itself ran the multiplex PCR reads through MiXCR, one entry per CDR3 protein. The sample carries over 450,000 distinct CDR3 sequences, approximately 15% recorded once. In germline, CDR1 is GTSNPN, CDR2 SVGIG (reference sequence). This CDR3 is 12 amino acids long. The junction had 1 base not matched to a gene; V was cut back by 2 bases and J by 4 bases. The sequence was collected from a woman aged 30 to 39 with Graves' ophthalmopathy. The sequencing input was blood. This chain uses TRBV30 with TRBJ2-5; 7 bases agree with TRBD1. CDR3 in amino acids: CAWSNRGETQYF. CDR3 nucleotide sequence: TGTGCCTGGAGTAACAGGGGAGAGACCCAGTACTTC.